These T cell receptor beta chains were read from a single sample in a study of shared clonotypes between healthy human individuals. Some clones are missing from TCRdb's copy, which holds only in-frame ones; the method was immunoSEQ multiplex PCR. The sample holds about 2.4 million clones, approximately 94% seen once. The sample was naive CD4+ T cells from PBMCs. The receptor source for this set is a man younger than 35 in good health. Some clones in this sample may be carry-over from other donors' samples. Each CDR3 is given with its conserved first and last residue. Each record gives: clone size, V gene, D gene, J gene, CDR3 DNA, CDR3 protein. The D gene is left open where the match is weak. Size is stated for part of the rows, as once, few or many counts, or as a class when the clone is expanded.

.	TRBV20-1	.	TRBJ2-5	TGCAGTGCTGGGGATGGCTTGACCCAGTACTTC	CSAGDGLTQYF
.	TRBV14	.	TRBJ1-4	TGTGCCAGCAGCCAAGTCCCGGGGGATGAAAAACTGTTTTTT	CASSQVPGDEKLFF
.	TRBV7-8	TRBD1	TRBJ1-5	TGTGCCAGCAGCTTAGGTCTATTTAGGACAGGGGGAAATCAGCCCCAGCATTTT	CASSLGLFRTGGNQPQHF
once	TRBV28	.	TRBJ1-5	TGTGCCAGCAGTCCCGACAGTAGGAATCAGCCCCAGCATTTT	CASSPDSRNQPQHF
.	TRBV4-1	.	TRBJ2-1	TGCGCCAGCAGCCTTACGAGTCTGGCGAGCTCCTACAATGAGCAGTTCTTC	CASSLTSLASSYNEQFF
.	TRBV11-1	.	TRBJ2-1	TGTGCCAGCAGCCGACTAGTCCACAATGAGCAGTTCTTC	CASSRLVHNEQFF
.	TRBV18	.	TRBJ2-5	TGTGCCAGCTCACGAGGGCAGGCGGGCGAGACCCAGTACTTC	CASSRGQAGETQYF
.	TRBV28	TRBD2	TRBJ2-1	TGTGCCAGCAGTTATCCCGCTAGCGGCTCCTACAATGAGCAGTTCTTC	CASSYPASGSYNEQFF
.	TRBV6-6	.	TRBJ2-3	TGTGCCGGAAAGGGGGGCGGCAGCACAGATACGCAGTATTTT	CAGKGGGSTDTQYF
.	TRBV18	TRBD1	TRBJ2-7	TGTGCCAGCTCCCCAGGACAGGGTTTCTCCTACGAGCAGTACTTC	CASSPGQGFSYEQYF
.	TRBV15	.	TRBJ2-3	TGTGCCACCAGCAGGAAAACAGGAGTCAGCACAGATACGCAGTATTTT	CATSRKTGVSTDTQYF
few	TRBV28	.	TRBJ1-5	TGTGCCAGTGTAAGGGGGTATCAGCCCCAGCATTTT	CASVRGYQPQHF
.	TRBV7-2	.	TRBJ1-5	TGTGCCAGCACCATTGAGAGGGGTAGCAATCAGCCCCAGCATTTT	CASTIERGSNQPQHF
.	TRBV2	.	TRBJ2-7	TGTGCCAGCAGAAATTCGGGCTCCTCCTACGAGCAGTACTTC	CASRNSGSSYEQYF
once	TRBV11-2	TRBD2	TRBJ2-7	TGTGCCAGCAGCTCCCGGGGGGGGCTGTACGAGCAGTACTTC	CASSSRGGLYEQYF
.	TRBV9	.	TRBJ1-2	TGTGCCAGCAGCGTAGCATCCTCCGGGCCGCGGGGCTACACCTTC	CASSVASSGPRGYTF
.	TRBV28	TRBD2	TRBJ2-7	TGTGCCAGCAGGTCCGGGACTAGCGGATCCTACGAGCAGTACTTC	CASRSGTSGSYEQYF
.	TRBV5-1	TRBD2	TRBJ2-7	TGCGCCAGCAGGCTAGGACTAGCGGGAGATGGGTACGAGCAGTACTTC	CASRLGLAGDGYEQYF
.	TRBV11-1	.	TRBJ2-1	TGTGCCAGCAGCTTAGTGTGGGTTCCCAATGAGCAGTTCTTC	CASSLVWVPNEQFF
.	TRBV18	.	TRBJ1-2	TGTGCCAGCTCACAAGGGGAGGGAAACTATGGCTACACCTTC	CASSQGEGNYGYTF
.	TRBV5-6	.	TRBJ2-3	TGTGCCAGCAGCTTGGGGGGGTTCACAGATACGCAGTATTTT	CASSLGGFTDTQYF
.	TRBV7-8	.	TRBJ1-3	TGTGCCAGCAGCACCCGACAGCCCAACACCATATATTTT	CASSTRQPNTIYF
.	TRBV20-1	.	TRBJ2-7	TGCAGTGCCGAAGGCTATTACGAGCAGTACTTC	CSAEGYYEQYF
.	TRBV28	.	TRBJ1-1	TGTGCCAGCAGACAAATGGTCCCAGGCAACACTGAAGCTTTCTTT	CASRQMVPGNTEAFF
.	TRBV15	TRBD1	TRBJ1-2	TGTGCCACCAGCACAGCCCCAGGCCACAGGGGAAACGTTAATGGCTACACCTTC	CATSTAPGHRGNVNGYTF
.	TRBV5-1	.	TRBJ2-3	TGCGCCAGCAGCTTGGTTGGGACCCGGGGAGATACGCAGTATTTT	CASSLVGTRGDTQYF
.	TRBV5-6	.	TRBJ1-2	TGTGCCAGCAACAGCGGCGAGTTCTATGGCTACACCTTC	CASNSGEFYGYTF
few	TRBV7-9	.	TRBJ2-7	TGTGCCAGCAGTTTCGGTCAGGGCCCCTACGAGCAGTACTTC	CASSFGQGPYEQYF
.	TRBV14	.	TRBJ2-1	TGTGCCAGCAGCCAGTCGGGACTCCTACCCTACAATGAGCAGTTCTTC	CASSQSGLLPYNEQFF
.	TRBV29-1	.	TRBJ2-3	TGCAGCGTTGAAGGTTACACAGATACGCAGTATTTT	CSVEGYTDTQYF
.	TRBV10-3	.	TRBJ2-2	TGTGCCATCAGTGATCGTAGGGGAGCTGTTTTT	CAISDRRGAVF
once	TRBV18	.	TRBJ2-1	TGTGCCAGCTCCCCAGCAGCTAGTTACAATGAGCAGTTCTTC	CASSPAASYNEQFF
.	TRBV18	.	TRBJ2-2	TGTGCCAGCTCACCGGCACGAAACACCGGGGAGCTGTTTTTT	CASSPARNTGELFF
.	TRBV7-2	.	TRBJ2-1	TGTGCCAGCAGCTCCGGGATGCTAAATGAGCAGTTCTTC	CASSSGMLNEQFF
.	TRBV28	.	TRBJ2-7	TGTGCCAGCAGTTTACCGTACTACGAGCAGTACTTC	CASSLPYYEQYF
few	TRBV5-4	TRBD2	TRBJ2-3	TGTGCCAGCAGCTTGTCGACTAGCGGGAGCACAGATACGCAGTATTTT	CASSLSTSGSTDTQYF
once	TRBV28	.	TRBJ2-6	TGTGCCAGCAGCGGATCTGGGGCCAACGTCCTGACTTTC	CASSGSGANVLTF
.	TRBV9	TRBD1	TRBJ2-2	TGTGCCAGCAGCGTAGCAGGGGGTGACGGGGAGCTGTTTTTT	CASSVAGGDGELFF
.	TRBV11-2	TRBD2	TRBJ2-1	TGTGCCAGCAGGGTTGGGCTAGCGGGAGCCCAGTTCTTC	CASRVGLAGAQFF
.	TRBV28	.	TRBJ2-1	TGTGCCAGCAGGTCGGTGGGCCAGGGCCCCTACAATGAGCAGTTCTTC	CASRSVGQGPYNEQFF
.	TRBV27	.	TRBJ2-5	TGTGCCAGCAGTTCCTTGGAGACCCAGTACTTC	CASSSLETQYF
.	TRBV27	.	TRBJ2-5	TGTGCCAGCAGTTTCTCCGGCACCTTAAGGGAGACCCAGTACTTC	CASSFSGTLRETQYF
.	TRBV7-9	TRBD1	TRBJ2-6	TGTGCCAGCAGCTCTCGGACAGGTAGAACTGGGGCCAACGTCCTGACTTTC	CASSSRTGRTGANVLTF
.	TRBV7-3	TRBD1	TRBJ2-2	TGTGCCAGCAGCTTAACAGGGACAGGGATCACCGGGGAGCTGTTTTTT	CASSLTGTGITGELFF
.	TRBV28	.	TRBJ1-5	TGTGCCAGCAGTTTCAAGCTCTGGTTTTCTCTCAATCAGCCCCAGCATTTT	CASSFKLWFSLNQPQHF
.	TRBV25-1	TRBD1	TRBJ1-4	TGTGCCAGCAGTAAGACCTTGGGACAGGGACTAGAAAAACTGTTTTTT	CASSKTLGQGLEKLFF
.	TRBV7-9	TRBD2	TRBJ2-2	TGTGCCAGCAGCTTAGCTAGCGGGCCCACCGGGGAGCTGTTTTTT	CASSLASGPTGELFF
.	TRBV18	.	TRBJ2-1	TGTGCCAGCTCGCGAGCTAGGTTGAATGAGCAGTTCTTC	CASSRARLNEQFF
.	TRBV6-7	.	TRBJ1-2	TGTGCCAGCAGTTACCCAATGCTGGACGGAGACTATGGCTACACCTTC	CASSYPMLDGDYGYTF
.	TRBV5-5	.	TRBJ1-4	TGTGCCAGCAGCTTGTCGGGGGACTCTAATGAAAAACTGTTTTTT	CASSLSGDSNEKLFF
.	TRBV29-1	.	TRBJ2-7	TGCAGCGTTGAAGACAGGGGAAAGGGCTACGAGCAGTACTTC	CSVEDRGKGYEQYF
.	TRBV5-4	TRBD1	TRBJ1-1	TGTGCCAGCAGCTTCCGGGACAGGGATCCTGAAGCTTTCTTT	CASSFRDRDPEAFF
.	TRBV7-9	TRBD1	TRBJ1-1	TGTGCCAGCAGCACCCTTAGACAGGGAAACACTGAAGCTTTCTTT	CASSTLRQGNTEAFF
once	TRBV5-1	TRBD2	TRBJ2-7	TGCGCCAGCAGCATAGGACTAGCGGAAGGCTACGAGCAGTACTTC	CASSIGLAEGYEQYF
few	TRBV5-1	.	TRBJ2-5	TGCGCCAGCAGCTTGGGGGGCGGAGAGACCCAGTACTTC	CASSLGGGETQYF
once	TRBV10-1	TRBD1	TRBJ2-1	TGCGCCAGCAGTGAGGACCCCTTGACAGGGATCAAGTTCTTC	CASSEDPLTGIKFF
.	TRBV5-1	.	TRBJ1-1	TGCGCCAGCAGCCCCACGGATGGCACTGAAGCTTTCTTT	CASSPTDGTEAFF
.	TRBV7-6	TRBD1	TRBJ2-2	TGTGCCAGCAGCAAACAGGGGGCAAACACCGGGGAGCTGTTTTTT	CASSKQGANTGELFF
.	TRBV18	.	TRBJ2-2	TGTGCCAGCTCACCACCGGGGACAGGGGAGCTGTTTTTT	CASSPPGTGELFF
.	TRBV16	.	TRBJ1-5	TGTGCCAGCAGCCAACAGGGTAGGGAGCAGCCCCAGCATTTT	CASSQQGREQPQHF